The TCR beta chain under discussion was sequenced for a study of cytomegalovirus exposure and HLA in healthy donors. General study points: Earlier results showed most TCR beta V segments being productive about 87% or about 30% of the time. A further, later analysis showed that HLA-associated TCR beta chains (compared with equally common others) were more clonally expanded.

Unmatched junction bases numbered 6, after V lost 5 bases and J lost 6 bases. Germline assignment: CDR1 SEHNR and CDR2 FQNEAQ (reference sequence). The CDR3 is 14 amino acids. Likely unrecorded immune exposures existed in these nominally healthy donors. About this clone itself: Its antigen is still unknown.

Vbeta (60) and Jbeta (13) primers were used in the PCR. This table comes from immunoSEQ multiplex PCR, and its TCRdb copy is limited to in-frame clones, with some not included. The sample totals 150,000 to 200,000 clones; its top ten clones hold 6.5%. The receptor's source is a man under 40 in good health and CMV-seronegative. Material: PBMCs. The chain employs TRBV7-9 and TRBJ2-1, with TRBD2 matching 8 bases. The CDR3 region has the DNA TGTGCCAGCAGCGCCTCCGGGACTAGCAATGAGCAGTTCTTC. Translated, it gives CASSASGTSNEQFF.